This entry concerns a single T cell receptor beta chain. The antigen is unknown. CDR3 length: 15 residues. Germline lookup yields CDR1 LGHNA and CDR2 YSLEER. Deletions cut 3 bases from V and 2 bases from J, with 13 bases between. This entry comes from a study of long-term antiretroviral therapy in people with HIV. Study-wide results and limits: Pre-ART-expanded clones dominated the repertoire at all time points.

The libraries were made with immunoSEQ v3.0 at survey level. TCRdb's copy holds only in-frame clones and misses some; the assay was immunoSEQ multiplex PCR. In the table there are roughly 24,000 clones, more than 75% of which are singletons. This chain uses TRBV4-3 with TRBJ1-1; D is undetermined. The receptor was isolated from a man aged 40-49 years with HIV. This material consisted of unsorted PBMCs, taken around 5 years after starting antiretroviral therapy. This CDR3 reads CASSQSAASNTEAFF. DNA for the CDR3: TGCGCCAGCAGCCAGTCGGCAGCGAGTAACACTGAAGCTTTCTTT.